This TCR beta chain originates from a study of blood T cells in healthy people across ages. About the study: In model experiments, template switching was able to capture about one barcoded beta molecule for every two T cells that were present.

Broader study findings: Estimates of diversity drawn from one million T cells were considered underestimates. The CMV status of each donor remained undetermined, and this could have confounded shifts in expanded clonotypes.

Points on this clonotype: The antigen remains undetermined.

For the second PCR, which ran for roughly 6 to 11 cycles, a sample-barcoded 5' primer and a J-beta primer mix were used. A template-switch adaptor with 12 random nucleotides tagged each cDNA molecule. TCRdb re-derived calls from the 5' RACE reads in MiXCR, one entry per CDR3 protein. The sample gives about a million distinct CDR3 sequences, approximately 50% of which show up once; 20% to 25% is in the top ten. V was shortened by 2 bases and J by 5 bases, with 15 bases between the two germline ends. The CDR3 has 16 amino acids. The clonotype originates from a woman aged 60 to 75 in good health. The material sequenced was blood. V is TRBV12-3 or TRBV12-4 and J is TRBJ1-4, with D unclear. CDR3 region: CASSLLGSALNEKLFF. The CDR3 nucleotides are TGTGCCAGCAGTTTACTGGGTTCAGCCTTGAATGAAAAACTGTTTTTT.